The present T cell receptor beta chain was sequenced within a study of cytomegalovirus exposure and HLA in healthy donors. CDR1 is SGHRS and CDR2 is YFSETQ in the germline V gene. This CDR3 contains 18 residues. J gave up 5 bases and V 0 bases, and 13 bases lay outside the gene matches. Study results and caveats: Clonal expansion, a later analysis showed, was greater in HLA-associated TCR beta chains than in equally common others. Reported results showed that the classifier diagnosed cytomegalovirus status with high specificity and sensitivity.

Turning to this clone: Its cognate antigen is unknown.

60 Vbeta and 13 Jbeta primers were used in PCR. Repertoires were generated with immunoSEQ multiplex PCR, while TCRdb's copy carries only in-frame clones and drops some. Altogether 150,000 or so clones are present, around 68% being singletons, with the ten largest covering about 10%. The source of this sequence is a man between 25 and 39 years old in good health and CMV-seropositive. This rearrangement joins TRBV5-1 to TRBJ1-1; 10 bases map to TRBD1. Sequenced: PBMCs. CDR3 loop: CASSLVPQAGTGVTEAFF. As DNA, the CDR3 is TGCGCCAGCAGCTTGGTTCCTCAAGCCGGGACAGGGGTAACTGAAGCTTTCTTT.